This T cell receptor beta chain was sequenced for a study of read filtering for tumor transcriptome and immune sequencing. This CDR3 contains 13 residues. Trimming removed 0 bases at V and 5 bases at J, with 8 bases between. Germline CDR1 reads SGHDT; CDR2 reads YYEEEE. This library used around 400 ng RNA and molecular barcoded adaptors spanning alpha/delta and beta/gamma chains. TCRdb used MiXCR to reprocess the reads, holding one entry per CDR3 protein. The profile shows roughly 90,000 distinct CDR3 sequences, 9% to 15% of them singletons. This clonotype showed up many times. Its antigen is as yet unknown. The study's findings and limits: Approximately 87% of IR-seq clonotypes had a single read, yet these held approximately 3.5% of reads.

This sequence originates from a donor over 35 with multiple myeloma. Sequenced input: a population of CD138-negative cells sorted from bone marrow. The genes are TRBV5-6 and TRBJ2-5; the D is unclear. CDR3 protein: CASSLDRVETQYF. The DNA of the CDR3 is TGTGCCAGCAGCTTGGACCGGGTTGAGACCCAGTACTTC.